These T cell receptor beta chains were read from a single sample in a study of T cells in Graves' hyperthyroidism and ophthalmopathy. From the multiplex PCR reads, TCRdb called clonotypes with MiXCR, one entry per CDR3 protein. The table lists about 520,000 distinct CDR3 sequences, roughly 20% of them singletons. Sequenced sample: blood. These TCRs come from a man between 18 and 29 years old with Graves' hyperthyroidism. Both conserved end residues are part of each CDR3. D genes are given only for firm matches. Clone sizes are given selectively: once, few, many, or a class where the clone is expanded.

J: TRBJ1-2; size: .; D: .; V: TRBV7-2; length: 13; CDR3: CASSLGGHDGYTF; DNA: TGTGCCAGCAGCTTAGGGGGGCATGATGGCTACACCTTC
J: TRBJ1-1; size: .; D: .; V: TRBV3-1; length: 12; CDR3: CASSQARGAAFF; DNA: TGTGCCAGCAGCCAAGCGAGAGGGGCCGCTTTCTTT
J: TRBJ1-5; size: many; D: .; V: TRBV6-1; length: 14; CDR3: CASSEGDRRQPQHF; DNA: TGTGCCAGCAGTGAAGGCGACAGGAGACAGCCCCAGCATTTT
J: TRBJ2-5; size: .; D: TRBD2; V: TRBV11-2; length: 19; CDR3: CASSRQPGLAGVTQETQYF; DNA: TGTGCCAGCAGCCGACAGCCGGGACTAGCGGGGGTAACCCAAGAGACCCAGTACTTC
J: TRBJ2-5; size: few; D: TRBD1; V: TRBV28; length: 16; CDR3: CASSTSGTGVVGTQYF; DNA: TGTGCCAGCAGTACCTCCGGGACAGGGGTTGTCGGGACCCAGTACTTC
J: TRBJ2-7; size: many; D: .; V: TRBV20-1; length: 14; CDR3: CSASDSGVIYEQYF; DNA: TGCAGTGCTAGTGATTCCGGGGTCATCTACGAGCAGTACTTC
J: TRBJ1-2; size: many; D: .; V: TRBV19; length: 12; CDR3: CASEGRSYGYTF; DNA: TGTGCCAGTGAGGGACGCAGCTATGGCTACACCTTC
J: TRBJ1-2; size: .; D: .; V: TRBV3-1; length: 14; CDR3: CASSQDLYGYGYTF; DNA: TGTGCCAGCAGCCAAGATCTCTATGGCTATGGCTACACCTTC
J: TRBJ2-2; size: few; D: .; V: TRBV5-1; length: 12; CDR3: CASSGTLGELFF; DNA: TGCGCCAGCAGTGGTACTCTCGGGGAGCTGTTTTTT
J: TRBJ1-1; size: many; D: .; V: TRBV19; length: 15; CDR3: CASSGPELQGTEAFF; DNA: TGTGCCAGTAGTGGACCCGAATTACAGGGCACTGAAGCTTTCTTT
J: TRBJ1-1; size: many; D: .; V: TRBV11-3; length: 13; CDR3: CASSLSPRGEAFF; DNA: TGTGCCAGCAGCTTATCCCCCCGGGGGGAAGCTTTCTTT
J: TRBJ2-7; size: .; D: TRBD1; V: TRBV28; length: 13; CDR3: CASRGQVRYEQYF; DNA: TGTGCCAGCAGGGGACAGGTCAGGTACGAGCAGTACTTC
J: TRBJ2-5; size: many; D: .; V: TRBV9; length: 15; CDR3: CASSVAGTRDGTQYF; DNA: TGTGCCAGCAGCGTAGCCGGGACAAGAGATGGGACCCAGTACTTC
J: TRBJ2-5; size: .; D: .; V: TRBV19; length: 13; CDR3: CASIKTDQETQYF; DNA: TGTGCCAGTATCAAGACGGACCAAGAGACCCAGTACTTC
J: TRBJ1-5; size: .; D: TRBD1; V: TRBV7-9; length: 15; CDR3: CASSFGTGGIQPQHF; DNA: TGTGCCAGCAGCTTTGGGACAGGGGGCATTCAGCCCCAGCATTTT
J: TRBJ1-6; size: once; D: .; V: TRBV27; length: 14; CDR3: CASSQGGLTSPLHF; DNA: TGTGCCAGCAGCCAAGGGGGGTTAACCTCACCCCTCCACTTT
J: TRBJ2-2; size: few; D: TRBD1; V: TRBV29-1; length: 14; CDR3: CSVPGQGDSGELFF; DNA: TGCAGCGTACCGGGACAGGGGGATTCAGGGGAGCTGTTTTTT
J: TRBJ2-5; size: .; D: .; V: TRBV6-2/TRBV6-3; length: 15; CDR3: CASSPTRQVQETQYF; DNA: TGTGCCAGCAGCCCCACCCGACAGGTTCAAGAGACCCAGTACTTC
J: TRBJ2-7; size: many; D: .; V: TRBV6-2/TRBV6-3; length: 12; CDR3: CASGVWGYEQYF; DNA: TGTGCCAGCGGTGTTTGGGGCTACGAGCAGTACTTC
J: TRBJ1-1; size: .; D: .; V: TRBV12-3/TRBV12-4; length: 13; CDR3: CASSPSAAIEAFF; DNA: TGTGCCAGCAGTCCCAGCGCTGCTATTGAAGCTTTCTTT
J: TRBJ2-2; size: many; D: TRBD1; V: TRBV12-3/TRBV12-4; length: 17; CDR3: CASSRWGQGRPTGELFF; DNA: TGTGCCAGCAGTCGCTGGGGACAGGGCCGTCCCACCGGGGAGCTGTTTTTT
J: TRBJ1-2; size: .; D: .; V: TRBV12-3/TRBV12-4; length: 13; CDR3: CASSLEQLNGYTF; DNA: TGTGCCAGCAGTTTGGAACAGCTAAATGGCTACACCTTC
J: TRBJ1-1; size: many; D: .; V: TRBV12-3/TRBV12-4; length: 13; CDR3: CASSLERYTEAFF; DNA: TGTGCCAGCAGTTTAGAAAGGTACACTGAAGCTTTCTTT
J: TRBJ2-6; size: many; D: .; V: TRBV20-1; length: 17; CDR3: CSAPSPGHFSGANVLTF; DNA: TGCAGTGCTCCATCCCCGGGACACTTCTCTGGGGCCAACGTCCTGACTTTC
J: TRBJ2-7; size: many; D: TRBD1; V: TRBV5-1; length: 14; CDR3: CASNRDRISYEQYF; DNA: TGCGCCAGCAATCGGGACAGGATCTCCTACGAGCAGTACTTC
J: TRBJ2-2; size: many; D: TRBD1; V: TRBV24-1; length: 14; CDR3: CATGGTGLSGELFF; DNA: TGTGCCACCGGCGGGACAGGGTTGTCCGGGGAGCTGTTTTTT
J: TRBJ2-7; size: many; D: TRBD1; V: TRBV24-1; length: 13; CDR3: CATSPTGTYEQYF; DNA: TGTGCCACCAGTCCGACAGGGACGTACGAGCAGTACTTC
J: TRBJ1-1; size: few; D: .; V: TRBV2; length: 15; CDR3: CASSEGLMGYTEAFF; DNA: TGTGCCAGCAGTGAAGGGTTGATGGGGTACACTGAAGCTTTCTTT
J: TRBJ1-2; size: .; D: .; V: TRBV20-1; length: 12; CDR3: CSARVTGWGYTF; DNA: TGCAGTGCTAGAGTAACAGGCTGGGGGTACACCTTC
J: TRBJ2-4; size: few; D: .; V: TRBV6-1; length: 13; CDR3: CASNSGAKNIQYF; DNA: TGTGCCAGCAACAGTGGGGCCAAAAACATTCAGTACTTC
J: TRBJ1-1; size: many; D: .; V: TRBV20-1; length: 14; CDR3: CSARGGPRNTEAFF; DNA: TGCAGTGCTAGGGGGGGACCGAGGAACACTGAAGCTTTCTTT
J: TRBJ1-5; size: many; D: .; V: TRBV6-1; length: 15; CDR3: CASTPAGRVYQPQHF; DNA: TGTGCCAGCACTCCCGCGGGGAGGGTTTATCAGCCCCAGCATTTT
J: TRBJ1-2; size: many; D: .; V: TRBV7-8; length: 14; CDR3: CASSPTVANYGYTF; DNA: TGTGCCAGCAGTCCGACCGTTGCTAACTATGGCTACACCTTC
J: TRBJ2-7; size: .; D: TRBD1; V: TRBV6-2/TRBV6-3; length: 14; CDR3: CASSYSQVRQGENF; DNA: TGTGCCAGCAGTTACTCCCAAGTCAGACAGGGGGAAAATTTC
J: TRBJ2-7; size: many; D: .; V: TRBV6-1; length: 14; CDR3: CASSEGPTSYEQYF; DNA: TGTGCCAGCAGTGAAGGACCGACTTCCTACGAGCAGTACTTC
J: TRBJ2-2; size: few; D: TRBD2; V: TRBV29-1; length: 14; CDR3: CSVERGANTGELFF; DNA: TGCAGCGTTGAGCGGGGGGCTAACACCGGGGAGCTGTTTTTT
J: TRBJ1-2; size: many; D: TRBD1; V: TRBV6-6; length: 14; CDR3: CASRKGQAGSGYTF; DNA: TGTGCCAGCAGAAAGGGACAGGCGGGTTCTGGCTACACCTTC
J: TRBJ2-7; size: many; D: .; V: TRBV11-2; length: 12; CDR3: CASQPLSDEQYF; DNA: TGTGCCAGCCAACCCTTAAGCGACGAGCAGTACTTC
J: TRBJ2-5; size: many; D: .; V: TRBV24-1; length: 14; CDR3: CATSDQRFQETQYF; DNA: TGTGCCACCAGTGATCAGAGATTCCAAGAGACCCAGTACTTC
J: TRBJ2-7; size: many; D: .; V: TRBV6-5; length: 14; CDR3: CASSYLGGQHEQYF; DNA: TGTGCCAGCAGTTACCTGGGGGGCCAACACGAGCAGTACTTC
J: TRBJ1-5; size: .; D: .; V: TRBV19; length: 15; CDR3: CAMSRGGGYNQPQHF; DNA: TGTGCCATGTCGCGAGGGGGGGGGTACAATCAGCCCCAGCATTTT
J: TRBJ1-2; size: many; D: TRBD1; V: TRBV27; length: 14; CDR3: CASSTRQGHYGYTF; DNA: TGTGCCAGCAGTACTAGACAGGGCCACTATGGCTACACCTTC
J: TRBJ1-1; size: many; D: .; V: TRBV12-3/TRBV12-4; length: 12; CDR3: CASTRTFTEAFF; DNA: TGTGCCAGCACCCGAACGTTCACTGAAGCTTTCTTT
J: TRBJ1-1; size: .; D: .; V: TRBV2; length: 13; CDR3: CASSSTGHAEAFF; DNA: TGTGCCAGCAGTTCCACAGGGCACGCTGAAGCTTTCTTT
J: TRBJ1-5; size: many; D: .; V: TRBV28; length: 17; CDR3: CASSLLTNRASNQPQHF; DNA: TGTGCCAGCAGTTTATTAACGAACAGGGCAAGCAATCAGCCCCAGCATTTT
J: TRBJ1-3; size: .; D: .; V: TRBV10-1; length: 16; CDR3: CASSGRDRWTGNTIYF; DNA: TGCGCCAGCAGTGGCAGGGATAGATGGACTGGAAACACCATATATTTT
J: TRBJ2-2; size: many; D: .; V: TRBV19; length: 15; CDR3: CASTKSLVNTGELFF; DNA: TGTGCCAGTACTAAAAGCCTCGTGAACACCGGGGAGCTGTTTTTT
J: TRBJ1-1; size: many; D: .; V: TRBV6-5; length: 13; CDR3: CATSGTLNTEAFF; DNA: TGTGCCACCAGCGGGACACTGAACACTGAAGCTTTCTTT